Listed below are T cell receptor beta chains from one sample, sequenced in a study of blood T cells in healthy people across ages. Via MiXCR, TCRdb re-called the 5' RACE reads, giving one row per CDR3 protein. Of about 1.4 million distinct CDR3 sequences in the sample, almost 60% are singletons; the top ten hold 6.5% to 8.5%. The sequencing sample was made of blood. The receptors stem from a man aged 18 to 30 in good health. CDR3s include the opening cysteine and the closing phenylalanine or tryptophan. Fields, in order: J gene, clone size, V gene, D gene, CDR3 DNA, CDR3 protein. D genes are given only for firm matches. Clone size is stated in some rows and not others, as once, few, many or a class when expanded.

TRBJ2-1 | many | TRBV29-1 | - | TGCAGCGTTGACGGCGATGAGCAGTTCTTC | CSVDGDEQFF
TRBJ2-1 | few | TRBV30 | - | TGTGCCTGGAGTGTCCGTACGGATGAGCAGTTCTTC | CAWSVRTDEQFF
TRBJ2-7 | - | TRBV20-1 | TRBD1 | TGCAGTGCTTTGGACAGGGTGGGCTACGAGCAGTACTTC | CSALDRVGYEQYF
TRBJ2-2 | - | TRBV20-1 | TRBD1 | TGCAGTGCTAGTGGGACAGACACCGGGGAGCTGTTTTTT | CSASGTDTGELFF
TRBJ2-1 | - | TRBV7-2 | TRBD2 | TGTGCCAGCAGCTCCGATTGGGGACTAGCGGGGGATGACAATGAGCAGTTCTTC | CASSSDWGLAGDDNEQFF
TRBJ1-1 | - | TRBV5-1 | - | TGCGCCAGCAGCCAGGGCGGAATTTCTGAAGCTTTCTTT | CASSQGGISEAFF
TRBJ2-1 | - | TRBV21-1 | - | - | CASSKVGGGAQDNEQFF
TRBJ1-6 | - | TRBV5-1 | - | TGCGCCAGCAGCTTGGATTCCGGGGCGGGGCCCCTCCACTTT | CASSLDSGAGPLHF
TRBJ1-3 | - | TRBV5-1 | - | TGCGCCAGCAGCTTCTCTTCCTCTGGAAACACCATATATTTT | CASSFSSSGNTIYF
TRBJ2-3 | - | TRBV11-2 | - | TGTGCCAGCAGCCCCTTGGCGGGGACCCGAAATACGCAGTATTTT | CASSPLAGTRNTQYF
TRBJ2-7 | - | TRBV7-9 | - | TGTGCCAGCAGCTTAGAAGGGGAGTCCCTACAGACCGCCCCTTACGAGCAGTACTTC | CASSLEGESLQTAPYEQYF
TRBJ2-1 | - | TRBV6-2/TRBV6-3 | - | TGTGCCAGCAGCATAGGACAGATCTCTGGAGATGAGCAGTTCTTC | CASSIGQISGDEQFF
TRBJ1-5 | - | TRBV3-1 | - | TGTGCCAGCAGCCAATCGGGACACCCTTACAAGCAGCCCCAGCATTTT | CASSQSGHPYKQPQHF
TRBJ1-1 | - | TRBV12-3/TRBV12-4 | - | TGTGCCAGCAGTTTAATTGAGACAGAGAGTCTCGGAGCTTTCTTT | CASSLIETESLGAFF
TRBJ2-7 | - | TRBV11-2 | TRBD2 | TGTGCCAGCAGCTTAGGGCGGGAGGCAGGATACGAGCAGTACTTC | CASSLGREAGYEQYF
TRBJ2-7 | few | TRBV27 | TRBD2 | TGTGCCAGCAGTTTATCTGGACTAGCGGGCTACGAGCAGTACTTC | CASSLSGLAGYEQYF
TRBJ2-1 | - | TRBV6-2/TRBV6-3 | TRBD2 | TGTGCCAGCAGTTACAGCGGGGGGGTACCTATGTTCTTC | CASSYSGGVPMFF
TRBJ1-1 | - | TRBV29-1 | - | TGCAGCGTGCACAAGGACGGGACCGACACTGAAGCTTTCTTT | CSVHKDGTDTEAFF
TRBJ2-6 | few | TRBV4-2 | - | TGTGCCAGCAGCCTCGCCTATGGGCCTGGGGCCAACGTCCTGACTTTC | CASSLAYGPGANVLTF
TRBJ2-5 | once | TRBV6-2/TRBV6-3 | TRBD1 | TGTGCCAGCGGAACAGGGGATCAGGAGACCCAGTACTTC | CASGTGDQETQYF
TRBJ2-5 | - | TRBV4-1 | TRBD2 | TGCGCCAGCAGCAGGAGGATAGCGGGAGGGCCTTTTGCAGAGACCCAGTACTTC | CASSRRIAGGPFAETQYF
TRBJ2-3 | few | TRBV29-1 | TRBD2 | TGCAGCGTTGAAGATGGGACTAGCGGTCCCTACACAGATACGCAGTATTTT | CSVEDGTSGPYTDTQYF
TRBJ2-5 | - | TRBV18 | - | TGTGCCAGCTCACCAATTATCGCCCCGCAAGAGACCCAGTACTTC | CASSPIIAPQETQYF
TRBJ1-2 | - | TRBV2 | - | TGTGCCAGCAGAGGCGAGTTTGGCTACACCTTC | CASRGEFGYTF